These 5 T cell receptor beta chains were sequenced from one sample in a study of molecular identifiers for immune sequencing clone quantification. TCRdb analysed the PCR reads with MiXCR anew, one entry per CDR3 protein. The table records more than 85,000 distinct CDR3 sequences, 30% to 45% of them present only once. Material: naive CD8+ T cells from blood, with Jurkat cell RNA spiked in. Subset of the sample: FACS-sorted CD8+CD4-CCR7+CD45RA+ naive T cells. The receptor source for this set is a human donor in good health. Some libraries in this study had Jurkat cell RNA spiked in.

This sequence joins TRBV6-2 or TRBV6-3 and TRBJ2-7, with a tentative D call TRBD2 (5 bases). Trimming took off 4 bases at V and 9 bases at J, with 13 bases between the two ends. Germline CDR1 reads MNHEY; CDR2 reads SVGEGT. This CDR3 spans 12 amino acids. The DNA for the CDR3 is TGTGCCAGCAGTTTGGACTCGACGGTGCAGTACTTC. Its protein is CASSLDSTVQYF.

This rearrangement joins TRBV3-1 to TRBJ2-6; D gene unclear. V lost 4 bases and J 2 bases, leaving 12 bases between the germline ends. CDR3 size: 16 residues. Looked up from germline, CDR1 is LGHDT and CDR2 is YNNKEL (reference sequence). This chain's CDR3 is CASSLFIQAGANVLTF. CDR3 DNA sequence: TGTGCCAGCAGCCTCTTTATCCAAGCTGGGGCCAACGTCCTGACTTTC.

This clonotype was seen at least ten times. J is TRBJ2-7 and V is TRBV7-9, with 8 bases lining up with TRBD2. The CDR3 sequence is 15 residues long. In germline, CDR1 is SEHNR, CDR2 FQNEAQ (reference sequence). With 5 bases clipped from V and 5 bases from J, the junction kept 11 bases outside the gene matches. The CDR3 DNA sequence: TGTGCCAGCAGCGGTCCCGGGACTAGATCGCACGAGCAGTACTTC. It yields the protein CASSGPGTRSHEQYF.

A few counts support this clonotype. The chain links TRBV9 to TRBJ2-3; 8 nucleotides agree with TRBD2. The CDR3 consists of 15 residues. V was pared by 0 bases and J by 3 bases, with 3 bases of the junction left unmatched. CDR1 and CDR2 (germline): SGDLS, YYNGEE. CDR3: CASSVGASGTDTQYF. CDR3 coding DNA: TGTGCCAGCAGCGTAGGAGCTAGCGGGACAGATACGCAGTATTTT.

A single count supports this clonotype. Given a much more abundant clone one base away, this may be a read error. This CDR3 reads CASSSARQTYGQYF. CDR3 sequence (DNA): TGTGCCAGCAGCTCGGCCCGACAGACCTACGGGCAGTACTTC. V is TRBV7-8 and J is TRBJ2-7; D perhaps matches TRBD1 (5 bases). The CDR3 consists of 14 residues. Germline CDR1 SGHVS, CDR2 FQNEAQ.